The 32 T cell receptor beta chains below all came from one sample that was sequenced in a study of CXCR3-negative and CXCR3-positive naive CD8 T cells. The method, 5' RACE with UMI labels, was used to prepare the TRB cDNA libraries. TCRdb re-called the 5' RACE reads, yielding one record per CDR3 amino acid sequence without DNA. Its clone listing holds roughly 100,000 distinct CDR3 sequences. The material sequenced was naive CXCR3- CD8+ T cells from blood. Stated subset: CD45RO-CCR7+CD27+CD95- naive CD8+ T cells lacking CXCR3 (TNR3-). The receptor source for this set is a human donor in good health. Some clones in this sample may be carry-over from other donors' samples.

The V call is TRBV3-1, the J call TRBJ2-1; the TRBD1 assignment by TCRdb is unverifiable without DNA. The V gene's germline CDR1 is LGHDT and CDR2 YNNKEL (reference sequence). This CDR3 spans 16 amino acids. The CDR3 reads CASSQDGTGPYNEQFF.

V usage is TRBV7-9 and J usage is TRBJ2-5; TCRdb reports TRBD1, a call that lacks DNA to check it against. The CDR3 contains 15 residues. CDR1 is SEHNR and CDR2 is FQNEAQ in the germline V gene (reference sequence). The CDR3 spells CASSLALGQKETQYF.

The CDR3 region is CATSRTSGPALHEQYF. This chain links TRBV15 with TRBJ2-7; the TRBD2 assignment by TCRdb is unverifiable without DNA. Germline CDR1 and CDR2: LNHNV and YYDKDF (reference sequence). The length of the CDR3 is 16 residues.

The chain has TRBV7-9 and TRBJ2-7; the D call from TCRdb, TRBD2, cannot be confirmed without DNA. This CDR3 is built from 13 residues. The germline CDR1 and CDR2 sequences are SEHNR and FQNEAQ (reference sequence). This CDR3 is CASSLGGGKDRYF.

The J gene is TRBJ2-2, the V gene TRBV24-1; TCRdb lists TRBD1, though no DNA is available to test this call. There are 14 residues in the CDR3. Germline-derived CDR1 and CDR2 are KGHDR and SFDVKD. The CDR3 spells CATSEGTPTGELYF.

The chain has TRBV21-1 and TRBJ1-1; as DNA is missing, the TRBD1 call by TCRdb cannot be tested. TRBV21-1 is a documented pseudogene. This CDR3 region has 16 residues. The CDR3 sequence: CASSPRDSPLNTEAFF.

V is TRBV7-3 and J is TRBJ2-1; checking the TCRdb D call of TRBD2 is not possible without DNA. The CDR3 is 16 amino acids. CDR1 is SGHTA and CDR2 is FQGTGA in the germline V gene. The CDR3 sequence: CASSYGLAGTYNEQFF.

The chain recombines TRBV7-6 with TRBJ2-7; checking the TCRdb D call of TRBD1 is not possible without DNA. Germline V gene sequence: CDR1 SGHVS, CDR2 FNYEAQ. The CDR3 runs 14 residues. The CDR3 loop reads CASSSGQGLHEQYF.

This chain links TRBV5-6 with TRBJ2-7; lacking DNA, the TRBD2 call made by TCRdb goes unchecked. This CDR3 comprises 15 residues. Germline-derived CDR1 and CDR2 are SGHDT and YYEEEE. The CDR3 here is CASSWSAGGPREQYF.

CDR3 region: CASSQPGQGLNTEAFF. The chain carries TRBV6-5 and TRBJ1-1; the TRBD1 assignment by TCRdb is unverifiable without DNA. The CDR3 spans 16 residues. From germline, CDR1 is MNHEY and CDR2 SVGAGI.

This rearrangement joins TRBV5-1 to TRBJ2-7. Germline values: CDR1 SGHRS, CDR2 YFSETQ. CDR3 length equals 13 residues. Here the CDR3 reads CASSLALQYEQYF. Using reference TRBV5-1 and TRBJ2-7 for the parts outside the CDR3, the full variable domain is KAGVTQTPRYLIKTRGQQVTLSCSPISGHRSVSWYQQTPGQGLQFLFEYFSETQRNKGNFPGRFSGRQFSNSRSEMNVSTLELGDSALYLCASSLALQYEQYFGPGTRLTVT.

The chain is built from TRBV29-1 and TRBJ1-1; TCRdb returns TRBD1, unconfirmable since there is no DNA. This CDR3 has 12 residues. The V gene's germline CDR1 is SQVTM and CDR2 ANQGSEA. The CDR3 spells CSVETGGTEAFF.

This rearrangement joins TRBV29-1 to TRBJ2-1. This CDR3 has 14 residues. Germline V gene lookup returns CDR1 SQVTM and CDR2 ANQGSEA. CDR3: CSVRWDRSYNEQFF.

The CDR3 here is CSVADRGNNEQFF. The chain is built from TRBV29-1 and TRBJ2-1; TCRdb reports TRBD1, a call that lacks DNA to check it against. This CDR3 contains 13 residues. Germline values: CDR1 SQVTM, CDR2 ANQGSEA.

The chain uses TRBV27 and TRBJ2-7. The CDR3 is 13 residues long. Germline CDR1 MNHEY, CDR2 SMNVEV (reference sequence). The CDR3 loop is CASSLDREYEQYF.

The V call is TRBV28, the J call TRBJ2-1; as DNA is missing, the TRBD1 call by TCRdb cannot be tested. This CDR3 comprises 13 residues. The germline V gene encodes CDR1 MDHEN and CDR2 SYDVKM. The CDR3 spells CASSFRGLDEQFF.

CDR3 protein: CASSWTPGAYEQYF. The chain joins TRBV3-1 to TRBJ2-7; absent DNA, TCRdb's TRBD1 call cannot be checked. The CDR3 length is 14 residues. Germline CDR1 reads LGHDT; CDR2 reads YNNKEL (reference sequence).

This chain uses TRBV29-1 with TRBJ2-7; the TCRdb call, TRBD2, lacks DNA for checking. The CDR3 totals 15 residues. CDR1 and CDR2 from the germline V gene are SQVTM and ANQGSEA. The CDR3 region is CSASTTEGLPYEQYF.

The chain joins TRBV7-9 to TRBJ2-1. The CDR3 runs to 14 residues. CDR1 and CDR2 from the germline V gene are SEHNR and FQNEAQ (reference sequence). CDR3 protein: CASSIPGLYNEQFF.

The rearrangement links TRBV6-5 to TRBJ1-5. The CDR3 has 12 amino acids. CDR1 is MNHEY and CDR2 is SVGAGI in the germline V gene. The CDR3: CASSDANQPQHF.

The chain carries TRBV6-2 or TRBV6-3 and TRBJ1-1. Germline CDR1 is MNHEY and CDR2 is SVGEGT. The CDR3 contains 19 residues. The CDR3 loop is CASSSRLRISAGKDTEAFF.

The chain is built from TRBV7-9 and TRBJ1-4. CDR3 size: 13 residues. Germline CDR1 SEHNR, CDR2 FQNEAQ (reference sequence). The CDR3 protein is CASSSLDKEKLFF.

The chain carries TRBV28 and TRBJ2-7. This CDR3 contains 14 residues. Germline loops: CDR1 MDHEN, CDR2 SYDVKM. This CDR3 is CASSLRQSSYEQYF.

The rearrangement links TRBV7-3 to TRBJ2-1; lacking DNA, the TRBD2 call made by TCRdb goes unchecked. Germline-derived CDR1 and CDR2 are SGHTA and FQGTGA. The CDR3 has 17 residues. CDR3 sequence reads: CASSLLAGATPGETQYF.

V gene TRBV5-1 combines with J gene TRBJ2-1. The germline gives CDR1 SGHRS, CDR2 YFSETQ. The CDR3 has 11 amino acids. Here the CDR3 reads CASSFGIEQFF.

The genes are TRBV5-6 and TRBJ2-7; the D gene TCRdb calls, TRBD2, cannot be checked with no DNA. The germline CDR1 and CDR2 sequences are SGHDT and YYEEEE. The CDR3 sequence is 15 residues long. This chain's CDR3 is CASSTGLAGAYEQYF.

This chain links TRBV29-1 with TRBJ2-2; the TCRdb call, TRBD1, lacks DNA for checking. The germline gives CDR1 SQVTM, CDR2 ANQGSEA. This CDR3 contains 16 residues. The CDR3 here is CSVEEGGRGKTGELFF.

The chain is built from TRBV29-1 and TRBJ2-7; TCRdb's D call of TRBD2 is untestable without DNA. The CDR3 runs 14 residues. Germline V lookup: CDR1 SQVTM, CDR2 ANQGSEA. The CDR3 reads CSVVALLDTYEQYF.

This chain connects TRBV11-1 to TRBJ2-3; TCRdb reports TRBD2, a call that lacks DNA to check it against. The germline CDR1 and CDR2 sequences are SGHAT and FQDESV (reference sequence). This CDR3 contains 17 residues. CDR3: CASSFPGASGPTDTQYF.

The CDR3 is CSASPTMGVYEQYF. The chain couples TRBV20-1 to TRBJ2-7; no DNA is available, so the TRBD1 call from TCRdb remains unchecked. The CDR3 loop spans 14 amino acids. Germline values: CDR1 DFQATT, CDR2 SNEGSKA (reference sequence).

The CDR3 is CASRKPGTLGDTQYF. The chain joins TRBV5-6 to TRBJ2-3; there is no DNA to check the TCRdb D call of TRBD1. Per germline, CDR1 SGHDT and CDR2 YYEEEE. The CDR3 runs to 15 residues. Combining the CDR3 with reference TRBV5-6 and TRBJ2-3 gives the whole variable domain DAGVTQSPTHLIKTRGQQVTLRCSPKSGHDTVSWYQQALGQGPQFIFQYYEEEERQRGNFPDRFSGHQFPNYSSELNVNALLLGDSALYLCASRKPGTLGDTQYFGPGTRLTVL.

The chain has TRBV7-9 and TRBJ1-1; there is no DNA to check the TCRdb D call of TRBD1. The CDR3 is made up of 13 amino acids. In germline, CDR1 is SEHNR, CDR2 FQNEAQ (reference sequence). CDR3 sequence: CASSLSRTGEAFF.